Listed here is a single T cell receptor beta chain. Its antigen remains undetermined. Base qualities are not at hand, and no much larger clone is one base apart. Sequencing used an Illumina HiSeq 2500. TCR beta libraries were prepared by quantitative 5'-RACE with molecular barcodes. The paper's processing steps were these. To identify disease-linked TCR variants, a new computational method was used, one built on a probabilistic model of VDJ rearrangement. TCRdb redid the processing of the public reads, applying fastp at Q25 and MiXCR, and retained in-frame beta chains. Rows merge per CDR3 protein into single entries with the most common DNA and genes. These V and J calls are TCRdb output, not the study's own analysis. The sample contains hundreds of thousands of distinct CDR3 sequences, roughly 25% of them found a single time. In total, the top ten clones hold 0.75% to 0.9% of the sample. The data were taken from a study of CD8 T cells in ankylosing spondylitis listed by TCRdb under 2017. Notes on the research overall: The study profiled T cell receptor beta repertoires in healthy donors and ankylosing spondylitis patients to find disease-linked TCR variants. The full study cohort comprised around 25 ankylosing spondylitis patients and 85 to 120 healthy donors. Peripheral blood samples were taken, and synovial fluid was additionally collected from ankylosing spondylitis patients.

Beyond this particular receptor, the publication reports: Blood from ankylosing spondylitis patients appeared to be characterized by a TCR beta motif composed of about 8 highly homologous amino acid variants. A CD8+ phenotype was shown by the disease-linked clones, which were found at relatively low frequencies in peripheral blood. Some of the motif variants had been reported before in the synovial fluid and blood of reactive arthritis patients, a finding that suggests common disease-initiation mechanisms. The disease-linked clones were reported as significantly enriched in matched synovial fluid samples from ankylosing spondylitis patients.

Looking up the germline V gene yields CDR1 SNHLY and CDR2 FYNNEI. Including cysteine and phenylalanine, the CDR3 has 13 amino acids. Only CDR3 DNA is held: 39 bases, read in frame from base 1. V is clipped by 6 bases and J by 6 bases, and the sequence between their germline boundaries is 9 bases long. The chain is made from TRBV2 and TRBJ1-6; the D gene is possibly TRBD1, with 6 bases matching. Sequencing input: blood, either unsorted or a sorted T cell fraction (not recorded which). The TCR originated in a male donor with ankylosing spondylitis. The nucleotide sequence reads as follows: TGTGCCAGCAGACCACAGGGTAATTCACCCCTCCACTTT. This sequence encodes CASRPQGNSPLHF.